This TCR beta chain comes out of a study of blood T cell repertoires in COVID-19. Followed longitudinally, the Seattle patients had been enrolled during active infection. Original handling: Using reference gene primer amplification, nucleated cell counts were estimated. Produced via immunoSEQ multiplex PCR; TCRdb's table is partial and in-frame only. The V and J calls and clone size are taken from that table; D and trimming were inferred from the DNA. Of roughly 250,000 clones in the sample, 80% to 85% were seen once. The V gene lost 6 bases and the J gene lost 0 bases, with 11 bases spanning the gap. Germline CDR1 reads SNHLY; CDR2 reads FYNNEI. This CDR3 region has 14 residues.

The sequencing input was peripheral blood. This TCR was sampled from an older person with COVID-19, enrolled during active disease. The V and J genes are TRBV2 and TRBJ1-1; D uncertain. CDR3: CASSPRHLNTEAFF. The DNA for the CDR3 is TGTGCCAGCAGCCCCCGACACTTGAACACTGAAGCTTTCTTT.